This TCR beta chain was identified during a study of T-cell memory formation after mild COVID-19. General study findings and limits: CD4+ contracting clones lay mainly in CM and EM, CD8+ ones in EMRA.

Per germline, CDR1 MNHEY and CDR2 SVGEGT. This CDR3 region has 14 residues. Trimming removed 2 bases at V and 3 bases at J, with 10 bases between. After 5'RACE with constant-segment primers, TCR alpha and TCR beta cDNA libraries carrying sample barcodes and UMIs were obtained. TCRdb reprocessed the 5' RACE reads with MiXCR, giving one entry per CDR3 protein. The table includes roughly 100,000 distinct CDR3 sequences, about 15% detected once. Remarks on this clonotype: What it recognizes is unknown.

V and J are TRBV6-2 or TRBV6-3 and TRBJ2-5; D is perhaps TRBD2 (6 bases). This TCR was recovered from a man younger than 30 who had mild COVID-19 (a few samples of this study predate the infection). Cell type and time point are not known. Sample: PBMCs or a T cell subset sorted from them (not recorded which). CDR3 protein: CASSYISGKETQYF. CDR3 DNA sequence: TGTGCCAGCAGTTACATTAGCGGTAAAGAGACCCAGTACTTC.